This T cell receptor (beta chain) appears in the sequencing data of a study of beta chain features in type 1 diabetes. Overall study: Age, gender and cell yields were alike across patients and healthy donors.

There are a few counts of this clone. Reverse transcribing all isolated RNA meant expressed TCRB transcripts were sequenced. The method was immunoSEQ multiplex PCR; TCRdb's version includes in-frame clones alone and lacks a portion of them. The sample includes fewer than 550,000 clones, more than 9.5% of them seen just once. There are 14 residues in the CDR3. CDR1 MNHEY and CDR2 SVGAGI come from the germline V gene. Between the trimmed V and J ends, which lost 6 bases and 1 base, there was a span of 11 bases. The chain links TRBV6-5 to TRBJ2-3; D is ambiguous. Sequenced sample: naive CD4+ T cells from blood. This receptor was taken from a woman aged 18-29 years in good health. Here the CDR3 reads CASRAATRTDTQYF. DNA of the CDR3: TGTGCCAGCAGGGCGGCCACCCGCACAGATACGCAGTATTTT.